This T cell receptor (beta chain) was identified during a study of early T cells in non-severe SARS-CoV-2 infection. About the research overall: Unpaired chains resulted from sequencing bulk RNA of unsorted whole blood.

TCRdb re-analysed the 5' RACE reads in MiXCR, keeping a single row per CDR3 protein. The data contain about 59,000 distinct CDR3 sequences, approximately 13% of them singletons. Germline V gives CDR1 DFQATT, CDR2 SNEGSKA (reference sequence). CDR3 size: 13 residues. Between the trimmed V and J ends, which lost 6 bases and 6 bases, there was a span of 17 bases. This clonotype was counted many times. The sample was whole blood, taken at baseline. The TCR originated in an adult who was a healthcare worker with PCR-confirmed SARS-CoV-2 infection or an uninfected control (not recorded which). The J gene is TRBJ1-2, the V gene TRBV20-1, with a weak D call TRBD1 (6 bases). CDR3 in DNA: TGCAGTGCCAGTGACAGGATCTACGATGGCTACACCTTC. Translation: CSASDRIYDGYTF.